This entry features one TCR beta chain sequence. Its antigen remains unidentified. This sample was included in a study of T cell responses to AZD1222 COVID-19 vaccine. Study findings and constraints: Without day 14 samples, only post-peak T cell repertoires were studied. Among those given AZD1222, only six were seropositive at baseline. The CD4 TCRs associated with vaccination extended across spike and predominated at 160-218 and 743-854. Donors were largely white British and mainly female; clonal diversity was possibly underestimated.

The table came from immunoSEQ multiplex PCR; TCRdb's copy has only in-frame clones and leaves some out. The table includes some 120,000 clones, 90% detected once. Sequenced here: peripheral blood, sampled on day 0 of AZD1222 vaccination. This clonotype was sampled from an adult in good health.

CDR3: CASSPRTDSPLHF. CDR3 coding DNA: TGTGCCAGCAGTCCCAGGACAGACTCACCCCTCCACTTT. The rearrangement uses TRBV12-3 or TRBV12-4 and TRBJ1-6; a weak D match, TRBD1 (6 bases). Trimming left V 5 bases short and J 10 bases short, with 12 bases between. CDR3 length: 13 residues.